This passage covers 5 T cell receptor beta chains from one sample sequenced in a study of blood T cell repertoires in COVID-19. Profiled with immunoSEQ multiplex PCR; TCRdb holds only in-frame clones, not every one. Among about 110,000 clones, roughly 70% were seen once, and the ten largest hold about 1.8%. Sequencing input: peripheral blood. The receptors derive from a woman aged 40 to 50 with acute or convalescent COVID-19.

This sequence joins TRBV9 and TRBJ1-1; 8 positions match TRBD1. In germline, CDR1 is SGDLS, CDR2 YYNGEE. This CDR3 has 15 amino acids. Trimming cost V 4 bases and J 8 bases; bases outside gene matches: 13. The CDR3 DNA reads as TGTGCCAGCAGCATTACCGGGACAGGTGAGGTAGAAGCTTTCTTT. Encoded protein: CASSITGTGEVEAFF.

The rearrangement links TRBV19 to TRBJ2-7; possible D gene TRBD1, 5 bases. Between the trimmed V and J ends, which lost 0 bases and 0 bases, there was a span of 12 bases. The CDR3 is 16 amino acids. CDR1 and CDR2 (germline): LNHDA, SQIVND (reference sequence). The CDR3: CASSIDRQGSSYEQYF. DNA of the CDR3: TGTGCCAGTAGTATAGATCGCCAGGGTTCCTCCTACGAGCAGTACTTC.

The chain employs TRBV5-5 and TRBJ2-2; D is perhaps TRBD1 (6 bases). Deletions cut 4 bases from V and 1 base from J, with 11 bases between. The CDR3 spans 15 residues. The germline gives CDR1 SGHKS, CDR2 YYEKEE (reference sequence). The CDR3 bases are TGTGCCAGCAGCCCAACAGGGAAGAACACCGGGGAGCTGTTTTTT. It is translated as CASSPTGKNTGELFF.

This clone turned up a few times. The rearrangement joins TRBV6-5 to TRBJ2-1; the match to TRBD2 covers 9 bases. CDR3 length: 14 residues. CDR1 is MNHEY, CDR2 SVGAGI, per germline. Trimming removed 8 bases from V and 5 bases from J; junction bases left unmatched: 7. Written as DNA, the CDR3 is TGTGCCAGCGGATATAGCGGGGGAAACAATGAGCAGTTCTTC. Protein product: CASGYSGGNNEQFF.

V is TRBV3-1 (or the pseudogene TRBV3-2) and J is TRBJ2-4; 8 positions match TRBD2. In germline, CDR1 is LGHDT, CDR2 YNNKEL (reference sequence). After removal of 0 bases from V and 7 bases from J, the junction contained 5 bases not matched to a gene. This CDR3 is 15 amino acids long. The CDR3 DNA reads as TGTGCCAGCAGCCAAGACCCGGGGGGGCAGAACATTCAGTACTTC. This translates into CASSQDPGGQNIQYF.